The T cell receptor (beta chain) described here comes from a study of human T cells and chemical hapten exposure. In the study overall: Patients, chiefly female, had alopecia areata, totalis or universalis.

Study-wide points: As patch test score rose, PT1 expanded TCR counts tended to rise as well. It was expanded TCRs that formed significantly more large CDR3 similarity clusters than controls did.

One entry per CDR3 protein, called by TCRdb with MiXCR from the RACE reads. The sample includes approximately 85,000 distinct CDR3 sequences, about 9.4% of them seen just once. CDR3 length equals 17 residues. J gave up 1 base and V 3 bases, and 8 bases lay outside the gene matches. CDR1 is DFQATT, CDR2 SNEGSKA, per germline (reference sequence). The time point denotes: patch test 2, 6 weeks after DPC sensitization. Noted treatment: therapeutic diphenylcyclopropenone sensitization with weekly scalp DPC. Before extraction, the whole blood was not fractionated, and total RNA was taken from it. This clonotype was seen many times. Antigen unknown.

This specimen consisted of whole blood, obtained in connection with sensitization to the hapten diphenylcyclopropenone (DPC). This receptor was identified in a woman in her twenties or thirties with alopecia areata. Some clones in this sample may be carry-over from other donors' samples. The rearrangement joins TRBV20-1 to TRBJ2-3; TRBD2 matches 12 bases. CDR3 protein: CSASPLAGGPGTDTQYF. The CDR3 DNA reads TGCAGTGCTAGTCCTCTAGCGGGAGGGCCTGGCACAGATACGCAGTATTTT.